The sequence of this T cell receptor beta chain was determined in a study of blood T cell repertoires in COVID-19. Seattle enrolled patients during active infection and tracked them longitudinally. CDR3 length: 14 amino acids. Germline values: CDR1 SNHLY, CDR2 FYNNEI. The ends were cut back, 7 bases at V and 8 bases at J, with 20 bases in the middle. Original methodology: How many nucleated cells were present was estimated from reference gene primer amplification. Method: immunoSEQ multiplex PCR; TCRdb's copy keeps in-frame clones and lacks some. V and J calls and clone size are those listed in that table; D and trimming were worked out from the DNA. The sample has around 120,000 clones; nearly 90% are singletons.

This rearrangement joins TRBV2 to TRBJ1-2, with D tentatively TRBD1 (6 bases). Sequences were obtained from peripheral blood. The sequence was obtained from an older woman with COVID-19, enrolled during active disease. The chain's CDR3 is CASTRRPNRDGYTF. The CDR3 nucleotides read TGTGCCAGCACTAGAAGGCCGAACAGGGACGGCTACACCTTC.